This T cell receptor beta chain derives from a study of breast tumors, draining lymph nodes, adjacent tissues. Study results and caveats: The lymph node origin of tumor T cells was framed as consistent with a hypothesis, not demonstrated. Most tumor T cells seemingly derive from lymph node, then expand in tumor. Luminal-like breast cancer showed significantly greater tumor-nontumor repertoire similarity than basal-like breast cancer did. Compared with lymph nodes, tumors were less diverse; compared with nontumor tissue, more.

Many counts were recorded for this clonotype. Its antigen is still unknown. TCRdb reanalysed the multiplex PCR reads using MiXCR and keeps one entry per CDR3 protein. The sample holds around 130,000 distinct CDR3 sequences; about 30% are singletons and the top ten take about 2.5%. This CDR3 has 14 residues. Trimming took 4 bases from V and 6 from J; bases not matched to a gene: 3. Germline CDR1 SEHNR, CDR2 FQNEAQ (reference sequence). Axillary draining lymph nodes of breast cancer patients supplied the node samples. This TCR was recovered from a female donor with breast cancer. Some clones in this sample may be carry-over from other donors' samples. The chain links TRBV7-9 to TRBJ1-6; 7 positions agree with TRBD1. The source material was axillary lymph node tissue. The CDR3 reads CASSSGGGNSPLHF. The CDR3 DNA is TGTGCCAGCAGCTCAGGGGGAGGTAATTCACCCCTCCACTTT.